This entry lists 5 T cell receptor beta chains sequenced from one sample in a study of Ad26.COV2.S vaccination and SARS-CoV-2 variants. TCRdb's copy holds only in-frame clones and misses some; the assay was immunoSEQ multiplex PCR. This table holds about half a million clones, about 89% found once. As to treatment: over 15 received Ad26.COV2.S at low or high dose, single or two shots; several received placebo; per-sample allocation not given. At day 63 after the first vaccine or placebo injection, samples were drawn. The sample here was peripheral blood, taken in a trial of Ad26.COV2.S vaccine versus placebo. The receptors come from a person between 18 and 60 years old who received the Ad26.COV2.S COVID-19 vaccine or a placebo.

On this clone: Its ends do not fully match the called genes, so a read error is possible. The chain is built from TRBV7-9 and TRBJ1-2; D is perhaps TRBD1 (5 bases). This CDR3 contains 11 residues. Germline CDR1 reads SEHNR; CDR2 reads FQNEAQ (reference sequence). CDR3 sequence (DNA): TGTGCCAGCAGCCCCTGGAGCGGGGGACTCTTC. Translating gives CASSPWSGGLF.

The table lists this clone with a count of one. The chain has TRBV28 and TRBJ2-5, with 12 bases matching TRBD1. The CDR3 runs 17 residues. The V gene end was trimmed by 4 bases and the J gene end by 5 bases; junction bases not matched to a gene: 11. The germline V gene encodes CDR1 MDHEN and CDR2 SYDVKM. This CDR3 reads CASSSPPGQGAGETQYF. Here the CDR3 DNA reads TGTGCCAGCAGTTCCCCCCCGGGACAGGGGGCAGGGGAGACCCAGTACTTC.

The sample holds a few counts of this clone. Other DNA sequences of this sample code for an identical CDR3. V is TRBV15 and J is TRBJ2-7, with D unresolved. CDR3 length: 12 residues. V lost 1 base, J lost 1 base, and 2 bases lay in between. Germline V lookup: CDR1 LNHNV, CDR2 YYDKDF (reference sequence). The CDR3 reads CATSRGSYEQYF. CDR3 DNA sequence: TGTGCCACCAGCAGAGGGTCCTACGAGCAGTACTTC.

This clone has just a few counts. The gene calls are TRBV30 and TRBJ1-6, with D uncertain. Per the germline V gene, CDR1 is GTSNPN and CDR2 is SVGIG (reference sequence). The V and J ends lost 2 bases and 9 bases respectively, with 14 bases between them. The CDR3 has 14 amino acids. CDR3 in DNA: TGTGCCTGGAGTAGGAACCGGGGAATTTCACCCCTCCACTTT. It is translated as CAWSRNRGISPLHF.

Worth noting for this clone: The junction shows a germline mismatch at one end, possibly a read error. The chain is built from TRBV14 and TRBJ2-1; a weak D match, TRBD2 (5 bases). Germline V gives CDR1 SGHDN, CDR2 FVKESK. This CDR3 contains 20 residues. The CDR3: CASSQRARNRPPDSHNEQFF. CDR3 in DNA: TGTGCCAGCAGCCAGCGCGCGCGCAATCGACCCCCGGACTCCCACAATGAGCAGTTCTTC.